This TCR beta chain was captured by sequencing in a study of T cells in Graves' hyperthyroidism and ophthalmopathy. Overall study context: Once the initial diagnosis was made, peripheral blood was obtained before any treatment.

TCR beta CDR3 region amplification was performed from RNA transcripts. The HTBI primer set served for first-round RT-PCR of the TCR CDR3. In TCRdb, the multiplex PCR reads were re-called with MiXCR into one record per CDR3 protein. The sample has almost 250,000 distinct CDR3 sequences; approximately 25% are singletons. The CDR3 is 14 residues long. The ends were cut back, 0 bases at V and 6 bases at J, with 8 bases in the middle. Germline V gene lookup returns CDR1 MNHNS and CDR2 SASEGT. Study-wide results and limits: A 13 V-J model separated ophthalmopathy from stable hyperthyroidism. Most thyroid clonotypes expanded above 0.001 appeared in blood too.

The table lists this clonotype with many counts. The antigen is unknown. Fresh peripheral blood, 10 ml, was the source of the PBMCs. V and J are TRBV6-1 and TRBJ2-2; D ambiguous. This sequence originates from a woman in her forties with Graves' ophthalmopathy. Sequencing was done on a sample of blood. CDR3 nucleotide sequence: TGTGCCAGCAGTGAAGCGCTTACTCCCGGGGAGCTGTTTTTT. The encoded protein is CASSEALTPGELFF.